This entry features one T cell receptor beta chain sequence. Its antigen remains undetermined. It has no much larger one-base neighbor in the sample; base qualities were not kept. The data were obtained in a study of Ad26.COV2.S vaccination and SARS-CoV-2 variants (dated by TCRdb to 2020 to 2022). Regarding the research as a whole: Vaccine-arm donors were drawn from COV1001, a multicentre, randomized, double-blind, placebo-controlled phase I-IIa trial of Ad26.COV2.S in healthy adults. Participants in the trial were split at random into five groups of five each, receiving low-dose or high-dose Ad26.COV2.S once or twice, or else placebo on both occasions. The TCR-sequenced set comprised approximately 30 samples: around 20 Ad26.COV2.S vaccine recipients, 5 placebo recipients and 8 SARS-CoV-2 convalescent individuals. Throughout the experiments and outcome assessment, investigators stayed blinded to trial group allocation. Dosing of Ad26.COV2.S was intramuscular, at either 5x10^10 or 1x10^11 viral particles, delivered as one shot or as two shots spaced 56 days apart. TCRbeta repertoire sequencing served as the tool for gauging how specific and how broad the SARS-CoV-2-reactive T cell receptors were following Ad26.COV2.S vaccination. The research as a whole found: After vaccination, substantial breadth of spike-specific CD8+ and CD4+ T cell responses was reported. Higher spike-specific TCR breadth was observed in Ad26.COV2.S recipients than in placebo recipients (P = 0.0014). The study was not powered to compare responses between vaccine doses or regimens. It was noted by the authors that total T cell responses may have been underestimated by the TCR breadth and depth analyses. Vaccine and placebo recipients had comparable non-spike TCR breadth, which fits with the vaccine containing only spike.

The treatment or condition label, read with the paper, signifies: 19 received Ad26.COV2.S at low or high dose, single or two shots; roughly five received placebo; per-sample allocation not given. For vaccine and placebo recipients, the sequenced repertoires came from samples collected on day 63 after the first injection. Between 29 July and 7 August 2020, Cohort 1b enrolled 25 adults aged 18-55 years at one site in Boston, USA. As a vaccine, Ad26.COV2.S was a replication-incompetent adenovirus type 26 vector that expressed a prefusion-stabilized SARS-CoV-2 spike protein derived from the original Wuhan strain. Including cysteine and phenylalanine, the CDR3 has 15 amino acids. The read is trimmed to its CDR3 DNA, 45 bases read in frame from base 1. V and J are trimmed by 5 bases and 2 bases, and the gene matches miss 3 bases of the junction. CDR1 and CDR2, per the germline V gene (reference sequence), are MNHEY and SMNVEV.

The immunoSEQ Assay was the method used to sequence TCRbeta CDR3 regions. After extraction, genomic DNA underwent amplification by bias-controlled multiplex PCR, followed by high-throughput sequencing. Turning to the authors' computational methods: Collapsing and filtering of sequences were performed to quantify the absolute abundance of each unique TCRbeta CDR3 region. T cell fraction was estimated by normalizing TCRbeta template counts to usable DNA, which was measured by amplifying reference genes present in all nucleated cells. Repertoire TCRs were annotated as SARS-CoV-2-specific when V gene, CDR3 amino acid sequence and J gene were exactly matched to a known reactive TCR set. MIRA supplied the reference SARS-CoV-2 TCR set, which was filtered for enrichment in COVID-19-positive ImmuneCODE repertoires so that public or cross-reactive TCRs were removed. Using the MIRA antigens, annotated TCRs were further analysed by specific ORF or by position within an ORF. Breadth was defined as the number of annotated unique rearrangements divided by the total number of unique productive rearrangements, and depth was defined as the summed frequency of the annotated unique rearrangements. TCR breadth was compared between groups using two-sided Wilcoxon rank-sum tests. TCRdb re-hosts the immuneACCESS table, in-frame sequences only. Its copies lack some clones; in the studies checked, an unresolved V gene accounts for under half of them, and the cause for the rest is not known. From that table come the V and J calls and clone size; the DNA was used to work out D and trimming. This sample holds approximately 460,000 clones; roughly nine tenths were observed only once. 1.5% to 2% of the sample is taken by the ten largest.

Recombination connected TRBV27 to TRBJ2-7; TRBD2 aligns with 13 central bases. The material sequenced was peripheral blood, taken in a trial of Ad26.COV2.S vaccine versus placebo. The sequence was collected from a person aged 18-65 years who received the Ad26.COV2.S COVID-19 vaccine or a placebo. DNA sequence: TGTGCCAGCAGTCCCGGGACTAGCGGGACCTACGAGCAGTACTTC. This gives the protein CASSPGTSGTYEQYF.